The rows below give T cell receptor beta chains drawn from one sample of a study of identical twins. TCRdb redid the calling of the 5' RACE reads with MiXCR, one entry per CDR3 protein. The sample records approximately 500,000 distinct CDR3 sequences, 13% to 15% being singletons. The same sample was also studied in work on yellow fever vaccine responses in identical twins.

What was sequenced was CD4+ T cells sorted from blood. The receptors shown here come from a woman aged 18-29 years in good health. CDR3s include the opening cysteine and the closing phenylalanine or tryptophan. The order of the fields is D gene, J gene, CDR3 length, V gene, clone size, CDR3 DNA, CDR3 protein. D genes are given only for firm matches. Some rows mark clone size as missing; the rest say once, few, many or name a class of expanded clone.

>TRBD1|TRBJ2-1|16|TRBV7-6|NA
TGTGCCAGCAGCACAGGGGGCAATCCATCCTACAATGAGCAGTTCTTC
CASSTGGNPSYNEQFF
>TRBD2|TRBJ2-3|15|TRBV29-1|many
TGCAGCTCTAGCGGGAGAACCGTTGGGGCAGATACGCAGTATTTT
CSSSGRTVGADTQYF
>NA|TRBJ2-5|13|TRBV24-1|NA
TGTGCCACCAGTGACCAAAACGTCGGGACCCAGTACTTC
CATSDQNVGTQYF
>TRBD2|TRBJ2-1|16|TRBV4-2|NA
TGTGCCAGCAGCCAAGCGGGGGGACTAGCGGGGAATGAGCAGTTCTTC
CASSQAGGLAGNEQFF
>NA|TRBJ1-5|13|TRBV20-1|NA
TGCAGTGCTAGGTGGGGGGCCAATCAGCCCCAGCATTTT
CSARWGANQPQHF
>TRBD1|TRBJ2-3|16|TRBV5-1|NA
TGCGCCAGCAGCTTGGCCGAGGGACAGGGGATAGATACGCAGTATTTT
CASSLAEGQGIDTQYF
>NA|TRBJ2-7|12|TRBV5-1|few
TGCGCCAGCAGCCATGACACTTACGAGCAGTACTTC
CASSHDTYEQYF
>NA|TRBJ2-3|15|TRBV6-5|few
TGTGCCAGCAGTTATTACCCGGGGGAGAGGGATACGCAGTATTTT
CASSYYPGERDTQYF
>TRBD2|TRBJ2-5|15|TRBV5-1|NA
TGCGCCAGCAGCGGGGGACTAGCTGACCAAGAGACCCAGTACTTC
CASSGGLADQETQYF
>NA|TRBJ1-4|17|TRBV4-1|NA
TGCGCCAGCAGCCAAGTATGGCCCGACGCAACTAATGAAAAACTGTTTTTT
CASSQVWPDATNEKLFF
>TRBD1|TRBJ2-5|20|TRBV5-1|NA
TGCGCCAGCAGCAGGGACGGCGCGTTACAGGGGGCCCCGGGTCGGCAGACCCAGTACTTC
CASSRDGALQGAPGRQTQYF
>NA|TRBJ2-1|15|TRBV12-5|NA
TGTGCTAGTGGTAAAGGACCAGAGGGCTACAATGAGCAGTTCTTC
CASGKGPEGYNEQFF
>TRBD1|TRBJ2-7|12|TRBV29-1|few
TGCAGTGCACAGGGGGGAACCTACGAGCAGTACTTC
CSAQGGTYEQYF
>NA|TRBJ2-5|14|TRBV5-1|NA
TGCGCCAGCAGCTCCCAACAGGGTCGGCAGACCCAGTACTTC
CASSSQQGRQTQYF
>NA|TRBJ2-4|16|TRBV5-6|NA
TGTGCCAGCAGCTTGTTCGGGGGAGCGGCCAAAAACATTCAGTACTTC
CASSLFGGAAKNIQYF
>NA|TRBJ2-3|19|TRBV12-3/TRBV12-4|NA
TGTGCCAGCAGTTTAGAGGGTAGGGGCCAGGCGAGACGCACAGATACGCAGTATTTT
CASSLEGRGQARRTDTQYF
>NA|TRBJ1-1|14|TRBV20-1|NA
TGCAGTGCTAGGCCCGGGACAATAGTCTCTGAAGCTTTCTTT
CSARPGTIVSEAFF
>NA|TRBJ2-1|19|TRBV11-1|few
TGTGCCAGCAGCCCGTCAATTCCCGGGCCCTCAAGCTCCTACAATGAGCAGTTCTTC
CASSPSIPGPSSSYNEQFF
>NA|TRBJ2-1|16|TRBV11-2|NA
TGTGCCAGCAGCTCGAGGGTTACGAGCTCCTACAATGAGCAGTTCTTC
CASSSRVTSSYNEQFF
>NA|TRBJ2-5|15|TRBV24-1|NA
TGTGCCACCAGTGACCCCGGACAAGTCCAAGAGACCCAGTACTTC
CATSDPGQVQETQYF
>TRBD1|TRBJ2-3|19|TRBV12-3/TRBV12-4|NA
TGTGCCAGCAGTTTGGTTCCTCCTACGGGACAGGGGGCTCCAGATACGCAGTATTTT
CASSLVPPTGQGAPDTQYF
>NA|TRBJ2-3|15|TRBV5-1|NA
TGCGCCAGCAGCTCGTGGGGTTCTAGCACAGATACGCAGTATTTT
CASSSWGSSTDTQYF
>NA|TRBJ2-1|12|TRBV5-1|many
TGCGCCAGCAGCTTGGATGTGTATGAGCAGTTCTTC
CASSLDVYEQFF
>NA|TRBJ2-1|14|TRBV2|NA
TGTGCCAGCAGGGACTACCGGGGGTACAATGAGCAGTTCTTC
CASRDYRGYNEQFF
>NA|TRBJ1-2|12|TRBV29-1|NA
TGCAGCGTTGATGTACCTGGTTATGGCTACACCTTC
CSVDVPGYGYTF
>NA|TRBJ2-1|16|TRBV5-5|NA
TGTGCCAGCAGCTCCGGACGGGCTAGCGCTCACAATGAGCAGTTCTTC
CASSSGRASAHNEQFF
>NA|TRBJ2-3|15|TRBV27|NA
TGTGCCAGCAGTGCACAGGACCTACGGTTGGATACGCAGTATTTT
CASSAQDLRLDTQYF
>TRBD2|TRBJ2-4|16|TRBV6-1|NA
TGTGCCAGCAGTCGGGGGGGATTGGAGTCCAAAAACATTCAGTACTTC
CASSRGGLESKNIQYF
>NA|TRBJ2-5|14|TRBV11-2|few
TGTGCCAGCAGCTCGACCGTGACGGTGGAGACCCAGTACTTC
CASSSTVTVETQYF
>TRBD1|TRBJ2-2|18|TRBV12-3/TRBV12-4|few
TGTGCCAGCAGTACCATTCCTTTCCGACAGGGGTATGCCGGGGAGCTGTTTTTT
CASSTIPFRQGYAGELFF
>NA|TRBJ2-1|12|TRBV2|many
TGTGCCAGCAGTGAGGAATGGAGTGAGCAGTTCTTC
CASSEEWSEQFF
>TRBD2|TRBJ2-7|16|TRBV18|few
TGTGCCAGCTCACTATCAGAACCGGGACTATCCTACGAGCAGTACTTC
CASSLSEPGLSYEQYF
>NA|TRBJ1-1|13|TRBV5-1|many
TGCGCCAGCGGAAGTGGCGGGGACACTGAAGCTTTCTTT
CASGSGGDTEAFF
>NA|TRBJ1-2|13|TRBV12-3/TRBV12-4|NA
TGTGCCAGCAGGTTAGCTACTAACTATGGCTACACCTTC
CASRLATNYGYTF
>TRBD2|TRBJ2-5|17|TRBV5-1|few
TGCGCCAGCAGCTTGATCCCTAGCGGGGGGCCGCAAGAGACCCAGTACTTC
CASSLIPSGGPQETQYF
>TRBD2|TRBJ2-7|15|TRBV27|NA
TGTGCCAGCAGCGCAAGCGGGAGGGACCTCTACGAGCAGTACTTC
CASSASGRDLYEQYF
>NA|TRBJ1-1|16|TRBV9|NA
TGTCCCAGCAGCGTAGCTTGGGGGGTGGAGGACACTGAAGCTTTCTTT
CPSSVAWGVEDTEAFF
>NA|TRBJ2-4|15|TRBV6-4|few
TGTGCCAGCAGTGACGAGGGGACAAGTCCCCTAAGATTGTACTTC
CASSDEGTSPLRLYF
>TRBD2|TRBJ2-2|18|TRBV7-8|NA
TGTGCCAGCAGCGCAACCCCCGGACTAGCGGGACGGACCGGGGAGCTGTTTTTT
CASSATPGLAGRTGELFF
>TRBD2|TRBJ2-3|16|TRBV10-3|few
TGTGCCACCACGCCCAGTCGGGGGGGATACACAGATACGCAGTATTTT
CATTPSRGGYTDTQYF
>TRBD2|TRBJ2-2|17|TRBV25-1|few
TGTGCCAGCAGTGAATACGAGGTAGCGGGAGTTGCCGGGGAGCTGTTTTTT
CASSEYEVAGVAGELFF
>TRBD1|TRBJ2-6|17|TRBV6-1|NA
TGTGCCAGCAACCCGGGACAGGGTAGTTCTGGGGCCAACGTCCTGACTTTC
CASNPGQGSSGANVLTF
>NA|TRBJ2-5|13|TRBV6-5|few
TGTGCCAGCAGTTACTCGCGGGGGCGGGCCCAGTACTTC
CASSYSRGRAQYF
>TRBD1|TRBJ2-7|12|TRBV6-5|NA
TGTGCCAGCACCAAAGACAGGGGCGAGCAGTACTTC
CASTKDRGEQYF
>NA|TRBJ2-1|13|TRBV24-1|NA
TGTGCCACCAGTGATTTGAAGGGGGGCAGGCAGTTCTTC
CATSDLKGGRQFF
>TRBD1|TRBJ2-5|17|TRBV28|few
TGTGCCAGCAGTCCCGATGGGACAGGGGCGAGGCAAGAGACCCAGTACTTC
CASSPDGTGARQETQYF
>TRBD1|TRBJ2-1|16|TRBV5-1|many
TGCGCCAGCAGCTTGGATTCGGGACAGGCTAACAATGAGCAGTTCTTC
CASSLDSGQANNEQFF
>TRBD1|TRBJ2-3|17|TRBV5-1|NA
TGCGCCAGCAGCTTGGCCACAGGGGGCGCCGGCACAGATACGCAGTATTTT
CASSLATGGAGTDTQYF
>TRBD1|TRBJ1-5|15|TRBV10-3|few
TGTGCCATCAGCGATACGACAGGGGTGGGTCAGCCCCAGCATTTT
CAISDTTGVGQPQHF
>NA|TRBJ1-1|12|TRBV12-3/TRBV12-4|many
TGTGCCAGCAGTCCACCCTTCACTGAAGCTTTCTTT
CASSPPFTEAFF
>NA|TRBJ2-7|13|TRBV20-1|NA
TGCAGTGCTAGAGTTGGGGGATACTACGAGCAGTACTTC
CSARVGGYYEQYF
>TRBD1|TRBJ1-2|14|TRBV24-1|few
TGTGCCACCAGTGATTCCCGACAGGGTTCAGGCTACACCTTC
CATSDSRQGSGYTF
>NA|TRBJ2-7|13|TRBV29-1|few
TGCAGCGTGGACAAGGGGATTCCGGGGGAGCAGTACTTC
CSVDKGIPGEQYF
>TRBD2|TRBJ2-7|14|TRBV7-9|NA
TGTGCCAGCAGCTTAGGAACTAGCGGGCGCGAGCAGTACTTC
CASSLGTSGREQYF
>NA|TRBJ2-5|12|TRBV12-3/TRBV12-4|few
TGTGCCAGCAGTTGGCGACCGGAGACCCAGTACTTC
CASSWRPETQYF
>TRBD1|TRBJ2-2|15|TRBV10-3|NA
TGTGCCATCAGTGCAGGACAGGGGAACACCGGGGAGCTGTTTTTT
CAISAGQGNTGELFF
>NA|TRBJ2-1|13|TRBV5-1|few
TGCGCCAGCAGCCGTCACCTTGGGGGTGAGCAGTTCTTC
CASSRHLGGEQFF
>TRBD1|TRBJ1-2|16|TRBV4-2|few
TGTGCCAGCAGCCAAGATCCTGGGACAGGGGCGAATGGCTACACCTTC
CASSQDPGTGANGYTF
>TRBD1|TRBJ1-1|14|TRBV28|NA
TGTGCCAGCACCCCGGGACAGTGGAAGACTGAAGCTTTCTTT
CASTPGQWKTEAFF
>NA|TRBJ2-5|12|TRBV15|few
TGTGCCACCAGCAGAGGCGGGGAGACCCAGTACTTC
CATSRGGETQYF